This T cell receptor beta chain was profiled in a study of T cell responses to AZD1222 COVID-19 vaccine. The V end lost 1 base, the J end lost 0 bases, and 10 bases lay between the germline ends. There are 15 residues in the CDR3. The germline gives CDR1 SGDLS, CDR2 YYNGEE. Study-wide findings and caveats: Spike regions recognized by vaccine-associated CD4 TCRs spanned the protein, led by 160-218 and 743-854.

Produced via immunoSEQ multiplex PCR; TCRdb's table is partial and in-frame only. The sample consists of 95,000 to 150,000 clones, around 89% of them appearing once. A word on this clone: Antigen specificity is unknown.

This receptor was identified in an adult in good health. Sequences were derived from peripheral blood, sampled on day 0 of MenACWY control vaccination. The chain has TRBV9 and TRBJ1-2; no firm D call. The CDR3 sequence is CASSVSSEANYGYTF. In nucleotides, the CDR3 is TGTGCCAGCAGCGTATCTTCCGAAGCTAACTATGGCTACACCTTC.